The TCR beta chain under discussion was sequenced for a study of T-cell memory formation after mild COVID-19. Notes on this clonotype: Its target is unknown.

The study, taken as a whole, reports: Certain responding clones were present in pre-infection memory, suggesting participation of cross-reactive memory. A second wave expanding day 15 to 37 was CD4+-biased; contracting clones were balanced. Contracting CD4+ clones were located mainly in CM and EM, and CD8+ clones in EMRA.

Using its own MiXCR run on the 5' RACE reads, TCRdb lists one record per CDR3 protein. The sample lists some 300,000 distinct CDR3 sequences; around a fifth were seen once. Trimming left V 4 bases short and J 5 bases short, with 17 bases between. The CDR3 is made up of 15 amino acids. Germline CDR1 and CDR2: MNHNS and SASEGT. The receptor was derived from a man between 18 and 29 years old who had mild COVID-19 (a few samples of this study predate the infection). Cell type and time point are not known. The sequenced sample was PBMCs or a T cell subset sorted from them (not recorded which). The rearrangement uses TRBV6-1 and TRBJ2-5; D could derive from TRBD1 or TRBD2 (5 bases each). CDR3 residues: CASSGSDGGAETQYF. The CDR3 nucleotides are TGTGCCAGCAGTGGATCCGATGGGGGTGCGGAGACCCAGTACTTC.